A selection of T cell receptor beta chains follows, all from one sample in a study of early T cells in non-severe SARS-CoV-2 infection. Via MiXCR, TCRdb re-called the 5' RACE reads, giving one row per CDR3 protein. Of approximately 65,000 distinct CDR3 sequences listed, 12% were seen once; the top ten hold about 1.7%. The sequenced sample consisted of whole blood. These receptors were taken from an adult who was a healthcare worker with PCR-confirmed SARS-CoV-2 infection or an uninfected control (not recorded which). Each CDR3 is given with its conserved first and last residue.

CDR3aa	j_gene	v_gene
CASTLPGTNTEAFF	TRBJ1-1	TRBV19
CASSSRGEVDTQYF	TRBJ2-3	TRBV7-3
CASRLWAENTEAFF	TRBJ1-1	TRBV5-5
CAWSNSGANVLTF	TRBJ2-6	TRBV30
CASTAGGQRLNTEAFF	TRBJ1-1	TRBV12-3/TRBV12-4
CSARDSGEQYF	TRBJ2-7	TRBV29-1
CASSSKHSAEQYF	TRBJ2-7	TRBV7-6
CSVEGGRNYGYTF	TRBJ1-2	TRBV29-1
CSVKAPYQETQYF	TRBJ2-5	TRBV20-1
CASSDSFLAGEYNEQFF	TRBJ2-1	TRBV19
CASSYSRANEQFF	TRBJ2-1	TRBV6-5
CASSLEAARGEKLFF	TRBJ1-4	TRBV11-2
CASSATARATDTQYF	TRBJ2-3	TRBV7-2
CASTRGYIPGEKLFF	TRBJ1-4	TRBV6-5
CASSLLGGSSTDTQYF	TRBJ2-3	TRBV3-1
CASSAPIDRAVSNQPQHF	TRBJ1-5	TRBV6-1
CASSYHGDRVMGNEQFF	TRBJ2-1	TRBV6-5
CASGLVGPYNEQFF	TRBJ2-1	TRBV12-5
CASSLSSGYNEQFF	TRBJ2-1	TRBV5-4
CASSQMGRGTTF	TRBJ1-1	TRBV3-1
CAISEDGGLTDTQYF	TRBJ2-3	TRBV10-3
CASSETRDIRGNQPQHF	TRBJ1-5	TRBV10-2
CASSFRVTEAFF	TRBJ1-1	TRBV12-3/TRBV12-4
CSAGTGGLETQYF	TRBJ2-5	TRBV20-1
CASSQGVTYEQYF	TRBJ2-7	TRBV4-3
CASSLPTLGGYEQYF	TRBJ2-7	TRBV6-2/TRBV6-3
CASSQGLAANTDTQYF	TRBJ2-3	TRBV6-6
CSADSGRAPNYEQYF	TRBJ2-7	TRBV20-1
CAWSGGNLEKLFF	TRBJ1-4	TRBV30
CASSFWSGQIYF	TRBJ1-3	TRBV7-2
CASSGLLYNEQFF	TRBJ2-1	TRBV2
CASSPGTPNGEQFF	TRBJ2-1	TRBV7-8
CASRSFTGGPVDHTF	TRBJ1-2	TRBV7-2
CASRGTGGAVTEAFF	TRBJ1-1	TRBV6-2/TRBV6-3
CASSVVNYGYTF	TRBJ1-2	TRBV9
CASSLSSYEQYF	TRBJ2-7	TRBV11-2
CASSPWDQGTGNTIYF	TRBJ1-3	TRBV18